The clone carrying this T cell receptor beta chain was observed a handful of times. The sample is drawn from a study of blood T cells in healthy people across ages. The CDR3 sequence is 15 residues long. Germline-derived CDR1 and CDR2 are MGHRA and YSYEKL. V dropped 0 bases and J dropped 2 bases, with 10 bases sitting between them. With a J-beta primer mix and a sample-barcoded 5' primer, a second PCR ran about 7 to 11 cycles. MiXCR, applied by TCRdb to the 5' RACE reads, yields one record per CDR3 protein. The data contain hundreds of thousands of distinct CDR3 sequences, more than 20% of them singletons. These data also formed part of another study, on T cells of mothers and their children.

The chain carries TRBV4-1 and TRBJ1-2; D perhaps matches TRBD1 (5 bases). The TCR was taken from a boy younger than 18 in good health. Sequences were obtained from blood. CDR3 sequence: CASSQDVRANYGYTF. The CDR3 bases are TGCGCCAGCAGCCAAGATGTCAGGGCGAACTATGGCTACACCTTC.